The 4 T cell receptor beta chains below all came from one sample that was sequenced in a study of cytomegalovirus exposure and HLA in healthy donors. Use of 60 Vbeta and 13 Jbeta primers characterized the PCR. The assay was immunoSEQ multiplex PCR, and TCRdb's table has in-frame clones only and misses some. The table for this sample gives 200,000 to 250,000 clones. The sequenced material came from PBMCs. These receptors were obtained from a woman under 40 in good health and CMV-seropositive.

The chain joins TRBV7-9 to TRBJ2-1, with a possible D match to TRBD2 (5 bases). The length of the CDR3 is 13 residues. V was shortened by 5 bases and J by 3 bases, with 8 bases between the two germline ends. Germline V gene sequence: CDR1 SEHNR, CDR2 FQNEAQ (reference sequence). In DNA form, the CDR3 reads TGTGCCAGCAGCAGTACTAGCTACAATGAGCAGTTCTTC. Amino acids: CASSSTSYNEQFF.

The rearrangement links TRBV5-1 to TRBJ1-6; D is uncertain. Germline CDR1 reads SGHRS; CDR2 reads YFSETQ. The CDR3 covers 13 residues. V was pared by 0 bases and J by 8 bases, with 6 bases between. In DNA, the CDR3 is TGCGCCAGCAGCTTGGCCGCGGATTCACCCCTCCACTTT. Its translation is CASSLAADSPLHF.

The V and J genes are TRBV4-3 and TRBJ2-3; D is perhaps TRBD2 (5 bases). V was pared by 1 base and J by 7 bases, with 21 bases between. The CDR3 is 17 residues long. Germline V CDR1 and CDR2: LGHNA, YSLEER. CDR3 region: CASSQAPTSSAGNTQYF. The CDR3 DNA reads TGCGCCAGCAGCCAAGCCCCTACTAGTTCGGCGGGTAATACGCAGTATTTT.

The chain is built from TRBV4-3 and TRBJ2-1, with D possibly TRBD2 on 6 matching bases. Germline CDR1 LGHNA, CDR2 YSLEER. The CDR3 has 15 amino acids. V lost 1 base, J lost 9 bases, and 16 bases lay in between. CDR3: CASSQAPHSSAEQFF. Written as DNA, the CDR3 is TGCGCCAGCAGCCAAGCCCCTCACTCTAGCGCTGAGCAGTTCTTC.